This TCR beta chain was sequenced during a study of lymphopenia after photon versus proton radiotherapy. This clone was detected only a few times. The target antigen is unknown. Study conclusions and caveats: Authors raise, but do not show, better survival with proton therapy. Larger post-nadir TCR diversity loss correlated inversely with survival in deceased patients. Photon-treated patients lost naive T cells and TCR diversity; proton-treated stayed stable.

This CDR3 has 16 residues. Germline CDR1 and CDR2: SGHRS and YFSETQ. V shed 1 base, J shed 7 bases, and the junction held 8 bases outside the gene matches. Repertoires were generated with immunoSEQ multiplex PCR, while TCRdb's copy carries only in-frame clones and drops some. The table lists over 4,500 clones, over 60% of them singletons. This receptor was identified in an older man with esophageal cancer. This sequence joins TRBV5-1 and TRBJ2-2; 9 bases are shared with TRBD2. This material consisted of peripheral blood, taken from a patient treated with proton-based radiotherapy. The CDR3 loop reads CASSLNSGGPIGELFF. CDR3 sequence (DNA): TGCGCCAGCAGCTTGAATAGCGGGGGCCCCATCGGGGAGCTGTTTTTT.